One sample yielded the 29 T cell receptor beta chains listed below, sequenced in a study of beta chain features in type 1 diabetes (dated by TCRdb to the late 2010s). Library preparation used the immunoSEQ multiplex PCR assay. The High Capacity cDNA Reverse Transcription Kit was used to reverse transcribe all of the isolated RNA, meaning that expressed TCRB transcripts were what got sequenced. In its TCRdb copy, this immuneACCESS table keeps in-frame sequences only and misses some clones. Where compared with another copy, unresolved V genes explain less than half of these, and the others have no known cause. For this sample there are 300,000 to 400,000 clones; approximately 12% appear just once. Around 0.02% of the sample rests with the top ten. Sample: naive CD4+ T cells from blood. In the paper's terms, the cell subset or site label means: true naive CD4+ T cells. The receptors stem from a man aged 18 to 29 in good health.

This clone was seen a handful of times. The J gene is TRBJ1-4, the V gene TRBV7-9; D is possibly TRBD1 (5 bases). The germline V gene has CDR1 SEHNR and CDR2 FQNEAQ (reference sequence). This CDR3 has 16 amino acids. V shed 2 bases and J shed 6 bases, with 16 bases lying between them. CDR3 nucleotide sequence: TGTGCCAGCAGCTTACAGGGTCGGTTAGAAGATGAAAAACTGTTTTTT. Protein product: CASSLQGRLEDEKLFF.

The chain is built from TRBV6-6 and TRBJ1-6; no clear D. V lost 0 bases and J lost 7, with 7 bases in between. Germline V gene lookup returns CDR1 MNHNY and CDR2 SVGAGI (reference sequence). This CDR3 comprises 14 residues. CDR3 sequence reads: CASSYSSGNSPLHF. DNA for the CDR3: TGTGCCAGCAGTTACTCGTCGGGAAATTCACCCCTCCACTTT.

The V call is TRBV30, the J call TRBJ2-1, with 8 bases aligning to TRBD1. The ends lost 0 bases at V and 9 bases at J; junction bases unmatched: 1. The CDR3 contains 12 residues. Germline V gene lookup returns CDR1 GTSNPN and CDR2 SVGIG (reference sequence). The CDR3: CAWSVQGVEQFF. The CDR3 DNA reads TGTGCCTGGAGTGTACAGGGGGTTGAGCAGTTCTTC.

The CDR3 region is CASSYVADTQYF. DNA of the CDR3: TGTGCCAGCAGCTACGTAGCAGATACGCAGTATTTT. V and J are TRBV7-9 and TRBJ2-3; D is ambiguous. The V gene's germline CDR1 is SEHNR and CDR2 FQNEAQ (reference sequence). V was cut by 4 bases and J by 4 bases, with 6 bases left in between. This CDR3 is 12 amino acids long.

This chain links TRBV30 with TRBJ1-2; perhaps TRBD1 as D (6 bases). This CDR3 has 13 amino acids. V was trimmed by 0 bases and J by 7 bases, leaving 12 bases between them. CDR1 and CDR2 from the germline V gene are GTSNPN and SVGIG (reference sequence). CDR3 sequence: CAWSVNRDGGYTF. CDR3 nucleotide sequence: TGTGCCTGGAGTGTCAACAGGGACGGTGGCTACACCTTC.

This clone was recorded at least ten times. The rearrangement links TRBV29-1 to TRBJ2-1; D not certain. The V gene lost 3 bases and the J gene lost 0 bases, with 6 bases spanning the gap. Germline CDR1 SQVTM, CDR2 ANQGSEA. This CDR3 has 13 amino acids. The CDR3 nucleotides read TGCAGCGTTGAGAAGAGCTCCTACAATGAGCAGTTCTTC. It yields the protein CSVEKSSYNEQFF.

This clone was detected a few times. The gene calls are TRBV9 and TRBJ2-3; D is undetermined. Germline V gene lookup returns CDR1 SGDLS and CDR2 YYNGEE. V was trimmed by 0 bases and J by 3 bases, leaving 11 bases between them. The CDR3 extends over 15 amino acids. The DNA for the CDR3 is TGTGCCAGCAGCGTAGATGGCGCGGCTACAGATACGCAGTATTTT. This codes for CASSVDGAATDTQYF.

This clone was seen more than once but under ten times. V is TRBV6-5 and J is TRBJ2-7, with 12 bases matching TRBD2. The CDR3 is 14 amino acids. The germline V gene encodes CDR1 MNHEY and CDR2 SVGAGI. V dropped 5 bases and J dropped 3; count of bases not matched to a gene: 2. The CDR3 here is CASSKTSGSYEQYF. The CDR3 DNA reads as TGTGCCAGCAGTAAGACTAGCGGGAGCTACGAGCAGTACTTC.

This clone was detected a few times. The CDR3 DNA sequence: TGTGCCACCAGCAGGGAGACAGGGGAAGATACGCAGTATTTT. Amino acids: CATSRETGEDTQYF. This chain links TRBV15 with TRBJ2-3, with 8 bases lining up with TRBD1. After removal of 3 bases from V and 5 bases from J, the junction contained 4 bases not matched to a gene. The germline V gene encodes CDR1 LNHNV and CDR2 YYDKDF (reference sequence). This CDR3 region has 14 residues.

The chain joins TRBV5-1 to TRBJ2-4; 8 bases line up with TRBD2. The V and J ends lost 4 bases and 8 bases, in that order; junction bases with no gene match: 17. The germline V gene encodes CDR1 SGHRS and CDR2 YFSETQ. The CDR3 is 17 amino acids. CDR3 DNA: TGCGCCAGCAGCGGCGGGGGGTCATCTAAAAGATCGGACATTCAGTACTTC. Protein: CASSGGGSSKRSDIQYF.

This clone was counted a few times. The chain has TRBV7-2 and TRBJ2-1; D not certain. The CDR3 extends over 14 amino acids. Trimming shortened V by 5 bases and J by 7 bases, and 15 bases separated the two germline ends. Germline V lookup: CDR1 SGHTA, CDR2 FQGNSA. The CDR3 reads CASSPSGLRNEQFF. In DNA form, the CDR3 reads TGTGCCAGCAGCCCCTCAGGCCTTAGAAATGAGCAGTTCTTC.

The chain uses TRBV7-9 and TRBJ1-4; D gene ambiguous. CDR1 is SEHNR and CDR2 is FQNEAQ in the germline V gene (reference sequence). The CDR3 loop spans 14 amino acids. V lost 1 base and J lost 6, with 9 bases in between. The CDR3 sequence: CASSLVRSDEKLFF. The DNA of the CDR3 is TGTGCCAGCAGCTTAGTTAGATCCGATGAAAAACTGTTTTTT.

The CDR3 DNA reads as TGTGCCAGCAGCACGGGAGGCCCCAATGAGCAGTTCTTC. The encoded protein is CASSTGGPNEQFF. J is TRBJ2-1 and V is TRBV28; 7 bases fit TRBD2. There are 13 residues in the CDR3. The V gene end was trimmed by 6 bases and the J gene end by 6 bases; junction bases not matched to a gene: 5. Germline CDR1 MDHEN, CDR2 SYDVKM. Variable domain in full (rest from reference TRBV28 and TRBJ2-1): DVKVTQSSRYLVKRTGEKVFLECVQDMDHENMFWYRQDPGLGLRLIYFSYDVKMKEKGDIPEGYSVSREKKERFSLILESASTNQTSMYLCASSTGGPNEQFFGPGTRLTVL.

The CDR3 DNA is TGTGCCAGCAGCGGGGACAGGAGGAGGGGAATACAGTTCTTC. As protein: CASSGDRRRGIQFF. V and J are TRBV7-2 and TRBJ2-1; 8 bases are shared with TRBD1. V lost 5 bases, J lost 13 bases, and 13 bases stayed unmatched. The CDR3 totals 14 residues. Germline V gene sequence: CDR1 SGHTA, CDR2 FQGNSA.

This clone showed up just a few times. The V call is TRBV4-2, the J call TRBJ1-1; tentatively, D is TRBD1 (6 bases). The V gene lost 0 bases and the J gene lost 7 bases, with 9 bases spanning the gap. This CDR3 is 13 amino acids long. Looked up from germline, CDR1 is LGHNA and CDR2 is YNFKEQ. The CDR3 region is CASSQEQGREAFF. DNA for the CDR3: TGTGCCAGCAGCCAAGAACAGGGTCGTGAAGCTTTCTTT.

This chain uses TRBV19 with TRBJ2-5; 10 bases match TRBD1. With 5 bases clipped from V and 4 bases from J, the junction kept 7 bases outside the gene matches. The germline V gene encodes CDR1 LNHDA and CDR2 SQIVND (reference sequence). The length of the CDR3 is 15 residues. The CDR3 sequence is CASSPRTGGGETQYF. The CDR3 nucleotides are TGTGCCAGTAGTCCCCGGACAGGGGGTGGAGAGACCCAGTACTTC.

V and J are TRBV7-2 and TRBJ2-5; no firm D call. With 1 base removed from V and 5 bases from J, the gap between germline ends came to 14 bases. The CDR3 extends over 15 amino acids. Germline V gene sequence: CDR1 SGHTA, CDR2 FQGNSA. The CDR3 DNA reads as TGTGCCAGCAGCTTAGTCCCTCTAGTGCCGGAGACCCAGTACTTC. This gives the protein CASSLVPLVPETQYF.

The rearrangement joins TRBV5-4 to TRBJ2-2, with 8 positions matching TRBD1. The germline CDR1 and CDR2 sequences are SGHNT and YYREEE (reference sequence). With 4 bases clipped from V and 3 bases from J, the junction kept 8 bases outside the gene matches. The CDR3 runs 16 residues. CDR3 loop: CASSQEDREYTGELFF. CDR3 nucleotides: TGTGCCAGCAGCCAAGAGGACAGGGAATACACCGGGGAGCTGTTTTTT.

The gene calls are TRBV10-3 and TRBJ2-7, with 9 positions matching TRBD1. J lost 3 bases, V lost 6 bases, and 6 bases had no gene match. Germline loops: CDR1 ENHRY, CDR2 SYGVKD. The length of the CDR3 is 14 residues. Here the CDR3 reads CAIRSGQGNYEQYF. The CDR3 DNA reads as TGTGCCATCAGATCGGGACAGGGCAACTACGAGCAGTACTTC.

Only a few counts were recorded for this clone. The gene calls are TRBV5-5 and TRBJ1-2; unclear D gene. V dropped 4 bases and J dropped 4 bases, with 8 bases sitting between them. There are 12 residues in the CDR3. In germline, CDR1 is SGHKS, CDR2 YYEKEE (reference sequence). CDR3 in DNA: TGTGCCAGCAGCCAAGAGGGCTATGGCTACACCTTC. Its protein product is CASSQEGYGYTF. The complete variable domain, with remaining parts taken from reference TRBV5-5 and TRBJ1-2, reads DAGVTQSPTHLIKTRGQQVTLRCSPISGHKSVSWYQQVLGQGPQFIFQYYEKEERGRGNFPDRFSARQFPNYSSELNVNALLLGDSALYLCASSQEGYGYTFGSGTRLTVV.

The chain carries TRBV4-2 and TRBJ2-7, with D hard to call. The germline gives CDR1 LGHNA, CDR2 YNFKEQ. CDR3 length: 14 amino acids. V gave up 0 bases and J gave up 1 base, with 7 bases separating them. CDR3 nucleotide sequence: TGTGCCAGCAGCCAAGATTTAGCTTCCTACGAGCAGTACTTC. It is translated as CASSQDLASYEQYF.

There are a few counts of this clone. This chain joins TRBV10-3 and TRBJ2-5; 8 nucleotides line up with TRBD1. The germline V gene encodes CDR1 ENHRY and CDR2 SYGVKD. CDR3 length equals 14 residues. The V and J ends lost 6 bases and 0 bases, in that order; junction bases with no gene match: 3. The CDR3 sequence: CAISTGGNQETQYF. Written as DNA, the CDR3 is TGTGCCATCAGCACAGGGGGGAACCAAGAGACCCAGTACTTC.

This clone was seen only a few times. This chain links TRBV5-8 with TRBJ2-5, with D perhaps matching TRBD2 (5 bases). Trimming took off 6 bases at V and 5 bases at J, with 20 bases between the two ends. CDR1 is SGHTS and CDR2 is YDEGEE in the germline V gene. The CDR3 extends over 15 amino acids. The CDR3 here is CASTFGLTFRETQYF. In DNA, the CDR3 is TGTGCCAGCACCTTCGGACTCACATTTAGGGAGACCCAGTACTTC.

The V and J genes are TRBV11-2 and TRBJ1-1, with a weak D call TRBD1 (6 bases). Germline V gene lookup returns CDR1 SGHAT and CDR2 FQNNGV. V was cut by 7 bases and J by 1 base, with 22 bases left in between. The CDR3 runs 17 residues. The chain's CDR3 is CASNRQAQFPGNTEAFF. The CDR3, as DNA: TGTGCCAGCAACCGACAGGCTCAATTCCCCGGGAACACTGAAGCTTTCTTT.

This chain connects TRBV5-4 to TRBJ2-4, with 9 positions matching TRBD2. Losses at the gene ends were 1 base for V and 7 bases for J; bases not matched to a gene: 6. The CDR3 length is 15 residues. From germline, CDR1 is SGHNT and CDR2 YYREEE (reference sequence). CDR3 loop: CASSLSSGGSNIQYF. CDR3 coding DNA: TGTGCCAGCAGCTTGTCCAGCGGGGGGAGTAACATTCAGTACTTC.

CDR3 in amino acids: CSVEDSPGLTGYTF. The CDR3 DNA is TGCAGCGTTGAAGATTCGCCAGGGCTCACTGGCTACACCTTC. The gene calls are TRBV29-1 and TRBJ1-2, with D perhaps TRBD1 (5 bases). Germline V CDR1 and CDR2: SQVTM, ANQGSEA. The CDR3 runs 14 residues. V lost 0 bases to trimming and J lost 7 bases, with 15 bases between them.

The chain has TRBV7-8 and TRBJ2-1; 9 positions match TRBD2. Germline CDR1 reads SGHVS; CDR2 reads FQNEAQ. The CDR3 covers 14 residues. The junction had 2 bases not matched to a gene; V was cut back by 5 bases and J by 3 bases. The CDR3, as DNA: TGTGCCAGCAGCATGACTAGCGGCTACAATGAGCAGTTCTTC. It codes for CASSMTSGYNEQFF.

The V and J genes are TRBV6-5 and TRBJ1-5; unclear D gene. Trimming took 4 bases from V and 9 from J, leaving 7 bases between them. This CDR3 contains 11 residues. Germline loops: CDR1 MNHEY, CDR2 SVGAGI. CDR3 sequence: CASSSLGPQHF. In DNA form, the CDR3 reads TGTGCCAGCAGTTCCCTCGGGCCCCAGCATTTT.

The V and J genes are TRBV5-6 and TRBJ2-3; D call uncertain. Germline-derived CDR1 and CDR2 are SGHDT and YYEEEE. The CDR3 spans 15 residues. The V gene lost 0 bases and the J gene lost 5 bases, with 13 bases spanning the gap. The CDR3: CASSLVGSSGDTQYF. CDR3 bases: TGTGCCAGCAGCTTGGTCGGCTCCTCGGGAGATACGCAGTATTTT.